The TCR beta chain under discussion was sequenced for a study of multiple sclerosis patients with progressive multifocal leukoencephalopathy. Specified time point: 6 to 7 months of natalizumab therapy. At 6 months of natalizumab came T1, and at 12 months came T2. General study points: No common TRBV or TRBJ usage or pairing appeared at PML. Most PML patients had lower entropy, suggesting less diverse TRB repertoires. The findings' link to JC virus versus immunocompromise remained uncertain.

As to this clone: The antigen remains undetermined. This CDR3 fails to terminate in the conserved phenylalanine or tryptophan, so it likely reflects a read error.

Profiling relied on immunoSEQ multiplex PCR, and the TCRdb table lists in-frame clones only, not all of them. The sample includes 25,000 to 35,000 clones, about 90% of them seen just once. Germline CDR1 SNHLY, CDR2 FYNNEI. V was pared by 6 bases and J by 3 bases, with 12 bases between. CDR3 size: 14 residues. The sequences come from PBMCs, collected from a patient treated with natalizumab. V gene TRBV2 combines with J gene TRBJ1-5; D might be TRBD1 (5 bases). The TCR sequence derives from a human donor with multiple sclerosis. Here the CDR3 DNA reads TGTGCCAGCAGGCGGGACGAGGCCAATCAGCCCCAGCATCTT. Translated, it gives CASRRDEANQPQHL.